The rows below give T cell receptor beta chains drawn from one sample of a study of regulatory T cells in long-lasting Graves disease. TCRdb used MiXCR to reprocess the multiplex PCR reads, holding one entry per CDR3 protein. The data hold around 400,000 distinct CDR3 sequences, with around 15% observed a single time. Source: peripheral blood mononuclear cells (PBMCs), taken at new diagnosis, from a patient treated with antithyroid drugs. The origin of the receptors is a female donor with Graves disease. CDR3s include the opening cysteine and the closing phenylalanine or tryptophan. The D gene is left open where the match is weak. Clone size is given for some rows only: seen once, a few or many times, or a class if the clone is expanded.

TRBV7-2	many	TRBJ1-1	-	TGTGCCAGCAGCTTATTTCTCACTGAAGCTTTCTTT	CASSLFLTEAFF
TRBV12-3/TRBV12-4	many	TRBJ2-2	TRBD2	TGTGCCAGCAGACCCCTAGCCGGGCTAGCGGGAGGGGACACCGGGGAGCTGTTTTTT	CASRPLAGLAGGDTGELFF
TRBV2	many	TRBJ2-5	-	TGTGCCAGCAGTGGGTTAGGTAGGAGGCAAGAGACCCAGTACTTC	CASSGLGRRQETQYF
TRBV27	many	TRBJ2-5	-	TGTGCCAGCAGCTGGAGGGGAGACGCAGAGACCCAGTACTTC	CASSWRGDAETQYF
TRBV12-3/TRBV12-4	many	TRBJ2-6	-	-	CASSFGSGATDF
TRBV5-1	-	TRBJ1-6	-	TGCGCCAGCAGCCCCGGAGCGGGACAAAAAGTGTCCTATAATTCACCCCTCCACTTT	CASSPGAGQKVSYNSPLHF
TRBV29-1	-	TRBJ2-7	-	TGCAGCGTCCACAATTTGTTGAAAGAGCAGTACTTC	CSVHNLLKEQYF
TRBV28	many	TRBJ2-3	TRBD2	TGTGCCAGCAGTCCCGGGGCGGGAGCCGTAGATACGCAGTATTTT	CASSPGAGAVDTQYF
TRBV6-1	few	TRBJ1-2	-	TGTGCCAGCAGTGACCGACATGTTAATGGCTACACCTTC	CASSDRHVNGYTF
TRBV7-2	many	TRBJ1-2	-	TGTGCCAGCAGCTCCTCGGCGGCCCTCTATGGCTACACCTTC	CASSSSAALYGYTF
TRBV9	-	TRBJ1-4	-	TGTGCCAGCAGTGCAGGTACTCGGACCGGGCCGGATGAAAAACTGTTTTTT	CASSAGTRTGPDEKLFF
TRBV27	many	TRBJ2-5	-	TGTGCCAGCAGTTCGGGCTTACAGGGATGGGGAGAGACCCAGTACTTC	CASSSGLQGWGETQYF
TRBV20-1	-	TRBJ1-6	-	TGCAGTGCTAGAGATCGGACAGAGCATTCACCCCTCCACTTT	CSARDRTEHSPLHF
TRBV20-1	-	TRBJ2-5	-	TGCAGTGCGCAGTTCGCCAAGGAGGAAGAGACCCAGTACTTC	CSAQFAKEEETQYF
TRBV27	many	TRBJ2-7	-	TGTGCCAGCAGTTTTCGATTTAGGGGAACCTACGAGCAGTACTTC	CASSFRFRGTYEQYF
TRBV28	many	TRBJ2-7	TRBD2	TGTGCCAGCATATCATCAGCGGGAGGAAGCTACGAGCAGTACTTC	CASISSAGGSYEQYF
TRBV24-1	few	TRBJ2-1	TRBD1	TGTGCCACCAGTGAGCGGGACAGGGTCAAGGACAATGAGCAGTTCTTC	CATSERDRVKDNEQFF
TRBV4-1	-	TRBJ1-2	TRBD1	TGCGCCAGCAGCCATCCTAAGGGACAGTTCTATGGCTACACCTTC	CASSHPKGQFYGYTF
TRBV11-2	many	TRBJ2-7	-	TGTGCCAGCAGGCCCTCTTCTTATCAAGGCTACTACGAGCAGTACTTC	CASRPSSYQGYYEQYF
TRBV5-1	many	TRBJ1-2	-	TGCGCCAGCAGCAACCGGGGGGATGGCTACACCTTC	CASSNRGDGYTF
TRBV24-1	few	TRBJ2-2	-	TGTGCCACCATGGGGGTCACCGGGGAGCTGTTTTTT	CATMGVTGELFF
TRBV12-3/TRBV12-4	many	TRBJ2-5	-	TGTGCCAGCACCACGGGGGACAGCTCGAGGGAGACCCAGTACTTC	CASTTGDSSRETQYF
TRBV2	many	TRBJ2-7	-	TGTGCCAGTTACTGGGCCAACTCCTACGAGCAGTACTTC	CASYWANSYEQYF
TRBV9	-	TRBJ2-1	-	TGTGCCAGCAGCGTAGAGGGCGAGACCGCCTACAATGAGCAGTTCTTC	CASSVEGETAYNEQFF
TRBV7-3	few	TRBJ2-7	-	TGTGCCAGCAGCTTAACGCCGACTAGTAACGAGCAGTACTTC	CASSLTPTSNEQYF
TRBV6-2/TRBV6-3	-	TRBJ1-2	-	TGTGCCAGCAGTGAAGCGGGGTTTACGTATGGCTACACCTTC	CASSEAGFTYGYTF
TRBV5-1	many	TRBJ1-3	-	TGCGCCAGCAGCTTGGAACCGACCTCTCAGACATCTGGAAACACCATATATTTT	CASSLEPTSQTSGNTIYF
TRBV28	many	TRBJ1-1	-	TGTGCCAGCAGGGAACCTCCGGGACGGAGTAACACTAAAGCTTTCTTT	CASREPPGRSNTKAFF
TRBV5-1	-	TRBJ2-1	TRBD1	TGCGCCAGCGGACCCCGGGACAGTTTAAACAATGAGCAGTTCTTC	CASGPRDSLNNEQFF
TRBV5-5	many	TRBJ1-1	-	TGTGCCAGCAGCTTGTCCCGGGTTCCGGGGTACACTGAAGCTTTCTTT	CASSLSRVPGYTEAFF
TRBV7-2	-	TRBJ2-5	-	TGTGCCAGCAGCTTCGCCCAGGGCGGGAAGGGGGAGACCCAGTACTTC	CASSFAQGGKGETQYF
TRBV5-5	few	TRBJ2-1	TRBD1	TGTGCCAGCAGCTTGGAGCTGGGACAGGGTAGTGAGCAGTTCTTC	CASSLELGQGSEQFF
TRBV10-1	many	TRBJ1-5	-	TGCGCCAGCAGCCGGGACGGGGATCAGCCCCAGCATTTT	CASSRDGDQPQHF
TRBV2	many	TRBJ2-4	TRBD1	TGTGCCAGCAGTGACCAGCGGCCAGGGGGCTATCACATTCAGTACTTC	CASSDQRPGGYHIQYF
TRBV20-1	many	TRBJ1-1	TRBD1	TGCAGTGCCGCAGGGGGCCACATGAACACTGAAGCTTTCTTT	CSAAGGHMNTEAFF
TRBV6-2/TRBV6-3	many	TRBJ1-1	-	TGTGCCAGCAGTTACTCGTTCGTTTATACTGAAGCTTTCTTT	CASSYSFVYTEAFF
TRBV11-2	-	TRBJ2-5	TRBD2	TGTGCCAGCAGCTTAGGACCCACCACTAGCGGGAGGGCCAGGGGAGAGACCCAGTACTTC	CASSLGPTTSGRARGETQYF
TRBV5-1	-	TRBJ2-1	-	TGCGCCAGCAGCTTGGCCAGCGATGAGCAGTCCTTC	CASSLASDEQSF
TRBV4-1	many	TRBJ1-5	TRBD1	TGCGCCAGCAGCCAAGATCAGGGGGTCGGCCAGCCCCAGCATTTT	CASSQDQGVGQPQHF
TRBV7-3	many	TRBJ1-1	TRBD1	TGTGCCAGCAGACGGACAGGGGGCGCCTCGGACACTGAAGCTTTCTTT	CASRRTGGASDTEAFF
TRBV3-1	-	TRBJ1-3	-	TGTGCCAGCAGCCCTGTTGAGAGAATCGGAAACACCATATATTTT	CASSPVERIGNTIYF
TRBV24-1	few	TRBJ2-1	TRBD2	TGTGCCACCAGTGATTGGGCTAGCGGGAGGATGGTGCAGTTCTTC	CATSDWASGRMVQFF
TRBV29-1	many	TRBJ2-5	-	TGCAGCGTTGAATTGGTTAGGCGAGAGACCCAGTACTTC	CSVELVRRETQYF
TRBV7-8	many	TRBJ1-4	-	TGTGCCAGCAGCCCAGTTCGGGGGACTCATAATGAAAAACTGTTTTTT	CASSPVRGTHNEKLFF
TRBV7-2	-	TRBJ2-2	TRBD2	TGTGCCAGCAGCTTAGTCTTAGCGGGAGGGCCGATGACTACCGGGGAGCTGTTTTTT	CASSLVLAGGPMTTGELFF